Following are 24 T cell receptor beta chains from one sample sequenced in a study of beta chain features in type 1 diabetes. The whole isolated RNA underwent reverse transcription, so sequencing captured expressed TCRB transcripts. The data were produced by immunoSEQ multiplex PCR, yet TCRdb's version contains in-frame clones alone and is incomplete. There are 640,000 or so clones in the sample; around 15% occur only once, and approximately 0.042% lies in the top ten. The antigens for these receptors are not known. Study-wide findings and caveats: Moderate yet significant TCRB CDR3 shortening was seen in Type 1 diabetes patients in all four CD4+ subsets.

Sample: naive CD4+ T cells from blood. Receptors were obtained from a young man with type 1 diabetes.

The table lists this clone with a few counts. This sample also contains other DNA sequences that code for the same CDR3. The chain joins TRBV7-3 to TRBJ2-3; no definite D call. Germline loops: CDR1 SGHTA, CDR2 FQGTGA. CDR3 length: 12 residues. With 5 bases removed from V and 3 bases from J, the gap between germline ends came to 6 bases. This CDR3 reads CASSPGTDTQYF. DNA for the CDR3: TGTGCCAGCAGCCCCGGGACAGATACGCAGTATTTT. Complete variable domain (other parts from reference TRBV7-3 and TRBJ2-3): GAGVSQTPSNKVTEKGKYVELRCDPISGHTALYWYRQSLGQGPEFLIYFQGTGAADDSGLPNDRFFAVRPEGSVSTLKIQRTERGDSAVYLCASSPGTDTQYFGPGTRLTVL.

This chain uses TRBV30 with TRBJ2-2, with a possible D match to TRBD1 (6 bases). The CDR3 is 14 residues long. V was shortened by 2 bases and J by 3 bases, with 10 bases between the two germline ends. CDR1 is GTSNPN, CDR2 SVGIG, per germline (reference sequence). The chain's CDR3 is CAWSWGLHTGELFF. DNA for the CDR3: TGTGCCTGGAGTTGGGGGCTACACACCGGGGAGCTGTTTTTT.

The chain joins TRBV30 to TRBJ2-7; 9 bases are shared with TRBD1. Germline lookup yields CDR1 GTSNPN and CDR2 SVGIG (reference sequence). The V and J ends lost 5 bases and 5 bases, in that order; junction bases with no gene match: 4. This CDR3 has 12 residues. CDR3 sequence (DNA): TGTGCCTGGGGACAGGGGTATCACGAGCAGTACTTC. Translated, it gives CAWGQGYHEQYF.

The V and J genes are TRBV5-5 and TRBJ2-3, with no clear D. The CDR3 is 15 residues long. V lost 0 bases and J 1 base, leaving 9 bases between the germline ends. Per germline, CDR1 SGHKS and CDR2 YYEKEE (reference sequence). CDR3 loop: CASSLEDPGTDTQYF. DNA of the CDR3: TGTGCCAGCAGCTTGGAGGACCCGGGCACAGATACGCAGTATTTT.

The chain couples TRBV11-2 to TRBJ1-2; D may be TRBD1 (5 bases). This CDR3 region has 13 residues. Germline values: CDR1 SGHAT, CDR2 FQNNGV. Trimming shortened V by 0 bases and J by 6 bases, and 8 bases separated the two germline ends. The CDR3 bases are TGTGCCAGCAGCTTAGATCTCAGGGATGGCTACACCTTC. This encodes CASSLDLRDGYTF. The full variable domain, its missing parts supplied by reference TRBV11-2 and TRBJ1-2, is EAGVAQSPRYKIIEKRQSVAFWCNPISGHATLYWYQQILGQGPKLLIQFQNNGVVDDSQLPKDRFSAERLKGVDSTLKIQPAKLEDSAVYLCASSLDLRDGYTFGSGTRLTVV.

The V call is TRBV5-1, the J call TRBJ2-7; D perhaps matches TRBD2 (6 bases). The V end was cut by 0 bases, the J end by 3 bases, with 19 bases between. CDR3 size: 17 residues. Germline V CDR1 and CDR2: SGHRS, YFSETQ. The chain's CDR3 is CASSLVPLWASDYEQYF. CDR3 sequence (DNA): TGCGCCAGCAGCTTGGTTCCTCTTTGGGCTAGCGACTACGAGCAGTACTTC.

V is TRBV9 and J is TRBJ1-1; D unresolved. Trimming cost V 7 bases and J 1 base, with 17 bases left between them. There are 15 residues in the CDR3. Germline V gene data show CDR1 as SGDLS and CDR2 as YYNGEE. DNA for the CDR3: TGTGCCAGCCATCCGGAGGGCAGGAAGAACACTGAAGCTTTCTTT. The encoded protein is CASHPEGRKNTEAFF. The whole variable domain, remainder taken from reference TRBV9 and TRBJ1-1, is DSGVTQTPKHLITATGQRVTLRCSPRSGDLSVYWYQQSLDQGLQFLIQYYNGEERAKGNILERFSAQQFPDLHSELNLSSLELGDSALYFCASHPEGRKNTEAFFGQGTRLTVV.

A few counts support this clone. J is TRBJ2-3 and V is TRBV5-6; D might be TRBD2 (6 bases). Trimming pared 1 base from V and 4 bases from J, leaving 10 bases between. This CDR3 has 14 amino acids. The germline CDR1 and CDR2 sequences are SGHDT and YYEEEE. CDR3 DNA: TGTGCCAGCAGCTTGTACGGGAGTTCAGATACGCAGTATTTT. The encoded protein is CASSLYGSSDTQYF.

DNA of the CDR3: TGCAGCGTTGAAATACAGGGATCGTACGAGCAGTACTTC. Residues: CSVEIQGSYEQYF. The gene calls are TRBV29-1 and TRBJ2-7, with D possibly TRBD1 on 6 matching bases. Germline loops: CDR1 SQVTM, CDR2 ANQGSEA. The ends were cut back, 2 bases at V and 4 bases at J, with 12 bases in the middle. CDR3 length: 13 amino acids.

This clone was counted a few times. The chain recombines TRBV4-1 with TRBJ2-4; D unresolved. The CDR3 length is 15 residues. Germline CDR1 reads MGHRA; CDR2 reads YSYEKL. V gave up 1 base and J gave up 2 bases, with 9 bases separating them. The CDR3 DNA reads TGCGCCAGCAGCCAAGTTTCAGTAACCAAAAACATTCAGTACTTC. Translating gives CASSQVSVTKNIQYF.

V gene TRBV7-2 combines with J gene TRBJ1-2; 11 nucleotides match TRBD1. This CDR3 contains 16 residues. The germline CDR1 and CDR2 sequences are SGHTA and FQGNSA. V was pared by 5 bases and J by 0 bases, with 5 bases of the junction left unmatched. This CDR3 is CASSVGQGETNYGYTF. The CDR3 DNA follows: TGTGCCAGCAGCGTGGGACAGGGGGAAACTAACTATGGCTACACCTTC.

This clone was picked up a small number of times. V and J are TRBV7-2 and TRBJ2-7, with D uncertain. The CDR3 length is 13 residues. V lost 5 bases, J lost 7 bases, and 15 bases lay in between. Germline values: CDR1 SGHTA, CDR2 FQGNSA. CDR3: CASSTRTIQEQYF. CDR3 nucleotides: TGTGCCAGCAGCACCCGGACGATCCAAGAGCAGTACTTC.

This clone was seen a handful of times. The rearrangement joins TRBV9 to TRBJ2-3, with D possibly being TRBD2 (6 bases). The CDR3 loop spans 15 amino acids. The V gene lost 2 bases and the J gene lost 0 bases, with 10 bases spanning the gap. Germline values: CDR1 SGDLS, CDR2 YYNGEE. CDR3 coding DNA: TGTGCCAGCAGCGTTCCGGGGAGGAGCACAGATACGCAGTATTTT. Translating gives CASSVPGRSTDTQYF. Looking up the rest from reference TRBV9 and TRBJ2-3 gives the full variable domain: DSGVTQTPKHLITATGQRVTLRCSPRSGDLSVYWYQQSLDQGLQFLIQYYNGEERAKGNILERFSAQQFPDLHSELNLSSLELGDSALYFCASSVPGRSTDTQYFGPGTRLTVL.

This clone showed up just a few times. The genes are TRBV9 and TRBJ2-1; D is uncertain. The V gene lost 4 bases and the J gene lost 7 bases, with 21 bases spanning the gap. Germline CDR1 and CDR2: SGDLS and YYNGEE. CDR3 length equals 16 residues. CDR3 DNA: TGTGCCAGCAGCCCCCAAATTGAGGTAGTGGGGAATGAGCAGTTCTTC. Protein product: CASSPQIEVVGNEQFF.

V and J are TRBV11-2 and TRBJ2-1; D possibly matches TRBD1 or TRBD2 (5 bases each). The germline CDR1 and CDR2 sequences are SGHAT and FQNNGV. The CDR3 has 14 amino acids. V was cut by 3 bases and J by 6 bases, with 12 bases left in between. The CDR3 here is CASSFWDGPNEQFF. As DNA, the CDR3 is TGTGCCAGCAGCTTTTGGGACGGGCCCAATGAGCAGTTCTTC.

This clone was observed a few times. This chain links TRBV30 with TRBJ1-2; D not certain. Trimming removed 1 base from V and 2 bases from J, with 8 bases in between. The CDR3 spans 13 residues. Looked up from germline, CDR1 is GTSNPN and CDR2 is SVGIG (reference sequence). Here the CDR3 reads CAWSASPNYGYTF. The CDR3 bases are TGTGCCTGGAGTGCAAGCCCGAACTATGGCTACACCTTC.

This clone was detected a few times. This sequence joins TRBV4-1 and TRBJ2-5; D remains unclear. This CDR3 spans 14 amino acids. Per germline, CDR1 MGHRA and CDR2 YSYEKL. Deletions cut 1 base from V and 3 bases from J, with 9 bases between. CDR3 loop: CASSQGYGEETQYF. For the CDR3, the DNA is TGCGCCAGCAGCCAAGGATACGGAGAAGAGACCCAGTACTTC.

This chain uses TRBV7-6 with TRBJ1-1, with D hard to call. The germline V and J ends were trimmed by 1 base and 7 bases, with 19 bases remaining between them. CDR3 size: 16 residues. Germline V gene lookup returns CDR1 SGHVS and CDR2 FNYEAQ. This CDR3 is CASSLVNGDSAGEAFF. The CDR3 DNA reads as TGTGCCAGCAGCTTAGTTAACGGCGATTCAGCTGGTGAAGCTTTCTTT.

This clone was observed a few times. The V call is TRBV19, the J call TRBJ2-1; 14 bases line up with TRBD2. Germline lookup yields CDR1 LNHDA and CDR2 SQIVND (reference sequence). This CDR3 has 18 amino acids. Trimming took 0 bases from V and 5 from J; bases not matched to a gene: 6. CDR3 sequence (DNA): TGTGCCAGTAGTATAGATCGGACTAGCGGGAGGAATAACAATGAGCAGTTCTTC. Protein product: CASSIDRTSGRNNNEQFF.

The V and J genes are TRBV19 and TRBJ1-5; tentatively, D is TRBD1 (5 bases). Trimming took off 4 bases at V and 0 bases at J, with 10 bases between the two ends. The CDR3 runs 15 residues. The germline V gene encodes CDR1 LNHDA and CDR2 SQIVND (reference sequence). The CDR3 here is CASSTGSGSNQPQHF. In DNA form, the CDR3 reads TGTGCCAGTAGTACAGGGAGCGGTAGCAATCAGCCCCAGCATTTT.

This clone appeared a few times. Other nucleotide sequences in the sample specify the same CDR3. The chain links TRBV19 to TRBJ2-3; D remains unclear. In germline, CDR1 is LNHDA, CDR2 SQIVND (reference sequence). The CDR3 runs 11 residues. V was clipped by 5 bases and J by 4 bases, with 4 bases between them. CDR3 sequence reads: CASSEADTQYF. In nucleotides, the CDR3 is TGTGCCAGTAGTGAGGCAGATACGCAGTATTTT.

The rearrangement joins TRBV9 to TRBJ1-3, with D tentatively TRBD1 (5 bases). This CDR3 contains 15 residues. Trimming left V 2 bases short and J 2 bases short, with 11 bases between. Germline V lookup: CDR1 SGDLS, CDR2 YYNGEE. CDR3 region: CASSVQGSAGNTIYF. The CDR3 DNA is TGTGCCAGCAGCGTCCAGGGCTCAGCTGGAAACACCATATATTTT.

This chain links TRBV28 with TRBJ1-6, with D unclear. Germline values: CDR1 MDHEN, CDR2 SYDVKM. V shed 5 bases and J shed 7 bases, with 15 bases lying between them. The CDR3 has 15 amino acids. The CDR3 DNA sequence: TGTGCCAGCAGTCCCCTCGGACGGGTAAATTCACCCCTCCACTTT. Encoded protein: CASSPLGRVNSPLHF.

The V gene is TRBV5-4, the J gene TRBJ2-7; 8 positions match TRBD1. Germline-derived CDR1 and CDR2 are SGHNT and YYREEE (reference sequence). CDR3 size: 14 residues. Trimming at V came to 0 bases and at J to 3 bases, leaving 2 bases not matched to a gene. The CDR3 DNA sequence: TGTGCCAGCAGCTTGGTGGACAGGGACTACGAGCAGTACTTC. Translating gives CASSLVDRDYEQYF.